Each of the 15 T cell receptor beta chains below was sequenced from the same sample in a study of cytomegalovirus exposure and HLA in healthy donors. Primers: 60 Vbeta forward and 13 Jbeta reverse. The data were produced by immunoSEQ multiplex PCR, yet TCRdb's version contains in-frame clones alone and is incomplete. The data show 150,000 or so clones, around 74% seen once. Sequenced sample: PBMCs. All receptors come from a man between 18 and 29 years old in good health and CMV-seropositive.

The chain links TRBV7-6 to TRBJ2-1; the D is unclear. This CDR3 has 15 residues. Germline-derived CDR1 and CDR2 are SGHVS and FNYEAQ. V shed 1 base and J shed 4 bases, with 11 bases lying between them. CDR3 sequence: CASSLESPTYNEQFF. The CDR3 nucleotides are TGTGCCAGCAGCTTAGAATCGCCTACTTACAATGAGCAGTTCTTC.

The rearrangement joins TRBV9 to TRBJ2-3; 9 bases match TRBD2. The CDR3 is made up of 16 amino acids. The V gene's germline CDR1 is SGDLS and CDR2 YYNGEE. V lost 0 bases and J lost 4; bases outside the gene matches: 6. The CDR3 DNA is TGTGCCAGCAGCGTAGGCGGCGGGGGGGCCGCAGATACGCAGTATTTT. Its translation: CASSVGGGGAADTQYF. The full variable domain, in which reference TRBV9 and TRBJ2-3 provide the parts outside the CDR3, is DSGVTQTPKHLITATGQRVTLRCSPRSGDLSVYWYQQSLDQGLQFLIQYYNGEERAKGNILERFSAQQFPDLHSELNLSSLELGDSALYFCASSVGGGGAADTQYFGPGTRLTVL.

This rearrangement joins TRBV5-1 to TRBJ2-7; tentative D call: TRBD2 (5 bases). The CDR3 is 14 amino acids. CDR1 is SGHRS, CDR2 YFSETQ, per germline. V was trimmed by 0 bases and J by 3 bases, leaving 10 bases between them. The CDR3 is CASSLDARGYEQYF. DNA for the CDR3: TGCGCCAGCAGCTTGGACGCTCGGGGCTACGAGCAGTACTTC.

V usage is TRBV4-2 and J usage is TRBJ2-7; 8 bases are shared with TRBD1. The CDR3 runs to 15 residues. Germline loops: CDR1 LGHNA, CDR2 YNFKEQ. J was trimmed by 3 bases and V by 5 bases; bases with no gene match: 9. The CDR3 spells CASSFRDRPGYEQYF. CDR3 coding DNA: TGTGCCAGCAGCTTTCGGGACAGGCCCGGCTACGAGCAGTACTTC.

This CDR3 is CASSRFPRGTYEQYF. In nucleotides, the CDR3 is TGTGCCAGCAGTCGTTTCCCTAGGGGGACCTACGAGCAGTACTTC. The chain has TRBV6-5 and TRBJ2-7, with D possibly matching TRBD1 (6 bases). V lost 5 bases, J lost 2 bases, and 16 bases lay in between. Germline CDR1 reads MNHEY; CDR2 reads SVGAGI. The CDR3 has 15 residues.

This chain links TRBV6-1 with TRBJ1-5; perhaps TRBD1 as D (5 bases). V lost 1 base and J lost 2, with 12 bases in between. This CDR3 region has 16 residues. Per germline, CDR1 MNHNS and CDR2 SASEGT. CDR3 region: CASSEGRGLGNQPQHF. In nucleotides, the CDR3 is TGTGCCAGCAGTGAAGGGAGGGGCCTGGGCAATCAGCCCCAGCATTTT.

The rearrangement links TRBV7-6 to TRBJ2-5; a weak D match, TRBD1 (6 bases). Looked up from germline, CDR1 is SGHVS and CDR2 is FNYEAQ. V gave up 1 base and J gave up 4 bases, with 16 bases separating them. This CDR3 comprises 16 residues. DNA of the CDR3: TGTGCCAGCAGCTTAGGGGCCCTCACAGGGTTAGAGACCCAGTACTTC. This translates into CASSLGALTGLETQYF.

This CDR3 is CASSFVPGQGRNEKLFF. In DNA form, the CDR3 reads TGTGCCAGCAGTTTCGTCCCGGGACAGGGCCGGAATGAAAAACTGTTTTTT. The chain joins TRBV28 to TRBJ1-4; 9 positions match TRBD1. The V and J ends lost 3 bases and 5 bases, in that order; junction bases with no gene match: 10. There are 17 residues in the CDR3. CDR1 MDHEN and CDR2 SYDVKM come from the germline V gene.

The table lists this clone with a few counts. The V gene is TRBV28, the J gene TRBJ2-1; a possible D gene is TRBD1 (5 bases). The CDR3 covers 10 residues. V was trimmed by 6 bases and J by 11 bases, leaving 8 bases between them. Germline CDR1 reads MDHEN; CDR2 reads SYDVKM. The CDR3 DNA follows: TGTGCCAGCAGCAGGGATAAGCAGTTCTTC. Protein sequence: CASSRDKQFF. Looking up the rest from reference TRBV28 and TRBJ2-1 gives the full variable domain: DVKVTQSSRYLVKRTGEKVFLECVQDMDHENMFWYRQDPGLGLRLIYFSYDVKMKEKGDIPEGYSVSREKKERFSLILESASTNQTSMYLCASSRDKQFFGPGTRLTVL.

This clone was seen a single time. The chain couples TRBV4-3 to TRBJ2-1; 7 bases are a match to TRBD2. Germline V CDR1 and CDR2: LGHNA, YSLEER. J gave up 8 bases and V 1 base, and 8 bases lay outside the gene matches. The CDR3 has 15 amino acids. CDR3 amino acids: CASSQGRDYGYEQFF. The CDR3 coding sequence is TGCGCCAGCAGCCAAGGCAGGGACTACGGCTATGAGCAGTTCTTC.

The chain carries TRBV5-8 and TRBJ2-7, with 7 positions matching TRBD2. There are 13 residues in the CDR3. V shed 0 bases and J 10 bases; nucleotides not matched to a gene: 7. CDR1 is SGHTS, CDR2 YDEGEE, per germline. CDR3 sequence (DNA): TGTGCCAGCAGCTTGGAGTTTGCGGGGGAACAGTACTTC. Protein: CASSLEFAGEQYF.

V is TRBV11-2 and J is TRBJ1-5, with 7 positions matching TRBD1. Trimming cost V 1 base and J 6 bases; bases outside gene matches: 3. The germline V gene encodes CDR1 SGHAT and CDR2 FQNNGV. The CDR3 spans 14 residues. CDR3 loop: CASSLGRGSQPQHF. The CDR3 DNA reads as TGTGCCAGCAGCTTAGGCAGGGGGAGTCAGCCCCAGCATTTT.

The chain employs TRBV28 and TRBJ2-7, with 7 bases lining up with TRBD2. Germline V lookup: CDR1 MDHEN, CDR2 SYDVKM. This CDR3 region has 15 residues. J was trimmed by 3 bases and V by 3 bases; bases with no gene match: 8. DNA of the CDR3: TGTGCCAGCAGTTTTAGCTGGGGCGGGGGCTACGAGCAGTACTTC. Encoded protein: CASSFSWGGGYEQYF.

The rearrangement links TRBV7-3 to TRBJ2-5, with TRBD2 matching over 9 bases. Germline V CDR1 and CDR2: SGHTA, FQGTGA. The CDR3 runs to 15 residues. Unmatched junction bases numbered 0, after V lost 0 bases and J lost 1 base. In DNA, the CDR3 is TGTGCCAGCAGCTTAACTAGCGGGAGCCAAGAGACCCAGTACTTC. Its protein product is CASSLTSGSQETQYF.

The gene calls are TRBV11-1 and TRBJ1-2; TRBD1 matches 11 bases. Trimming at V came to 6 bases and at J to 2 bases, leaving 2 bases not matched to a gene. This CDR3 has 14 residues. Looked up from germline, CDR1 is SGHAT and CDR2 is FQDESV (reference sequence). The CDR3: CASRRTGGNYGYTF. The CDR3 DNA reads as TGTGCCAGCAGGAGGACAGGGGGCAACTATGGCTACACCTTC.